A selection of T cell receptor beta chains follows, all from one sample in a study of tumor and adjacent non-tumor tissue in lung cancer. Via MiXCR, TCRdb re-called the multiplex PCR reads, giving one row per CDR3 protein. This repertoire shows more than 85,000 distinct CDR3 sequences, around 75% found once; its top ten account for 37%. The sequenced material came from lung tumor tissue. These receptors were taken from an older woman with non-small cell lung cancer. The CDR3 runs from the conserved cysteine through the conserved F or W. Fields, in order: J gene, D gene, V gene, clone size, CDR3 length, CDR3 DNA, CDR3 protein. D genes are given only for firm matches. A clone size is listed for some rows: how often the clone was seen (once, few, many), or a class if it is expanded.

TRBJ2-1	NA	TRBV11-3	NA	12	TGTGCCAGCAGCTTAGGTATGTATGAGCAGTTCTTC	CASSLGMYEQFF
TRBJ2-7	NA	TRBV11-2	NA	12	TGTGCCAGCAACACGGACCGCTACGAGCAGTACTTC	CASNTDRYEQYF
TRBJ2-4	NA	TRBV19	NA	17	TGTGCCAGTAACTCTGTGGACAGTGGCATAGCCAAAAACATTCAGTACTTC	CASNSVDSGIAKNIQYF
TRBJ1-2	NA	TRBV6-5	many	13	TGTGCCAGCAGCCCGGACCTTGGAGGCGGCTACACCTTC	CASSPDLGGGYTF
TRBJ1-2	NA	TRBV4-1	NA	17	TGCGCCAGCAGCCAAGACGCCAATTCAGAGTTGATCTATGGCTACATCTTC	CASSQDANSELIYGYIF
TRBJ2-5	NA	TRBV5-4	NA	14	TGTGCGAGCAGCTTGAAGGCGGTGCAAGAGACCCAATACTTC	CASSLKAVQETQYF
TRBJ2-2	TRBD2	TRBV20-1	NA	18	TGCAGTGCCTCAGGGGGGGCTAGCGGGACCACGAACACCGGGGAGCTGTTTTTT	CSASGGASGTTNTGELFF
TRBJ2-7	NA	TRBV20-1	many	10	TGCAGTGCTGCAGTTTACGAGCAGTACTTC	CSAAVYEQYF
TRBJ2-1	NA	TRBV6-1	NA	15	TGTGCCAGCAGTGAAGAGTTAGCCTCCTACAATGAACAGTTCTTC	CASSEELASYNEQFF
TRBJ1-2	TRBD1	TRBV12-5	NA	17	TGTGCTAGTGGTTTGGGTTCGGGACAGGGTAGAGACTATGGTTACGCCTTC	CASGLGSGQGRDYGYAF
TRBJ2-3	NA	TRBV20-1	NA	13	TGCAGTGCTACTGGACATGCAGGAGACACGCAGTATTTT	CSATGHAGDTQYF
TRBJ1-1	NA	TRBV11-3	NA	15	TGTGTCAGCAGCACCCAAAAGGGGATAAACACTGAAGCTTTCTTT	CVSSTQKGINTEAFF
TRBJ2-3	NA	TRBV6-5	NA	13	TGTACCAGTAGTTACCTCGACACAGATACGCAGTATTTT	CTSSYLDTDTQYF
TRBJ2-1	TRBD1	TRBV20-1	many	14	TGCAGTGCATTCAGGGGGAGATACTACAATGAGCAGTTCTTC	CSAFRGRYYNEQFF
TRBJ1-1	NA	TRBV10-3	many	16	TGTGCCATCAGATCACTATTGGACAAGACGAACACTGAAGCTTTCTTT	CAIRSLLDKTNTEAFF
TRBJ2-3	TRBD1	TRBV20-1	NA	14	TGCAGTGCTCGCCGGGACAGGTGGTCAGATACACAGTATTTT	CSARRDRWSDTQYF
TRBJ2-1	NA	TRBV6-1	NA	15	TGTGCCAGCAGTGAGGAAGTGGGACGATACAATGAGCAGTTCTTC	CASSEEVGRYNEQFF
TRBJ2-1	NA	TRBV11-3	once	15	TGTGCCGGCGGCTCCAGAGGGCCGGGCTACAATGAGCAGTTCTTC	CAGGSRGPGYNEQFF
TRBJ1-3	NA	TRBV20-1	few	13	TGCAGTGCTGGAGTGGGCACGGGAAACACCATATATTTT	CSAGVGTGNTIYF
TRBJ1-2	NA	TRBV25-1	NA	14	TGTGCCAGCAGTGACACAGGGAGAGCCTATGGCTACACCTTC	CASSDTGRAYGYTF
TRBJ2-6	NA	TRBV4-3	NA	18	TGCGCCAGTAGCCTTCGAGGGTCACAGCTGGGAGGGGCCAACGTCCTGACTTTC	CASSLRGSQLGGANVLTF
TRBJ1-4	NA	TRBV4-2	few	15	TGTGCCAGCAGCCAAGCGGCGGGAAGTAATGAAAAACAGTTTTTT	CASSQAAGSNEKQFF
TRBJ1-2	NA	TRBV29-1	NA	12	TGCAGCGGCGGACATGGAGACTATGGCTACATCTTC	CSGGHGDYGYIF